These T cell receptor beta chains were read from a single sample in a study of identical twins. TCRdb re-called the 5' RACE reads through MiXCR, storing one row per CDR3 protein. The repertoire holds under 900,000 distinct CDR3 sequences, with about 20% as singletons. These data are also associated with another study on T cells expressing NK-cell markers.

Input material: PBMCs. These receptors originate from a young woman in good health. The CDR3 runs from the conserved cysteine through the conserved F or W. The D gene is left open where the match is weak. Clone size is not always given. Where it is, it says once, few, many or a class for expanded clones.

J	V	D	size	CDR3	DNA
TRBJ1-5	TRBV12-3/TRBV12-4	.	few	CASLAARLSSNQPQHF	TGTGCCAGCTTAGCTGCTCGTTTGAGTAGCAATCAGCCCCAGCATTTT
TRBJ2-1	TRBV12-3/TRBV12-4	.	few	CASSLQGLSEQFF	TGTGCCAGCAGCTTACAGGGCTTGAGTGAGCAGTTCTTC
TRBJ1-1	TRBV20-1	.	few	CSARLQGRTEAFF	TGCAGTGCACGCCTTCAGGGTAGAACTGAAGCTTTCTTT
TRBJ2-1	TRBV5-1	TRBD1	.	CASSWAGTDANEQFF	TGCGCCAGCAGCTGGGCCGGGACAGACGCCAATGAGCAGTTCTTC
TRBJ2-7	TRBV29-1	TRBD1	many	CSVGQGFYEQYF	TGCAGCGTTGGACAGGGGTTCTACGAGCAGTACTTC
TRBJ2-3	TRBV6-5	.	few	CASSYSRLRRDTQYF	TGTGCCAGCAGTTACTCCCGATTGAGGAGAGATACGCAGTATTTT
TRBJ2-1	TRBV28	.	.	CASSPTGTLSSYNEQFF	TGTGCCAGCAGTCCCACCGGGACTCTGAGCTCCTACAATGAGCAGTTCTTC
TRBJ2-2	TRBV19	.	few	CAVPSDTNTGELFF	TGTGCCGTACCTAGCGATACGAACACCGGGGAGCTGTTTTTT
TRBJ2-3	TRBV7-2	TRBD2	few	CASSLIGGRVGDTQYF	TGTGCCAGCAGCTTAATTGGGGGGAGGGTTGGAGATACGCAGTATTTT
TRBJ2-7	TRBV7-2	TRBD1	many	CASSLVQGSYEQYF	TGTGCCAGCAGCTTAGTACAGGGGTCCTACGAGCAGTACTTC
TRBJ1-2	TRBV9	TRBD1	.	CASRGTGGHYGYTF	TGTGCCAGCAGAGGGACAGGGGGGCACTATGGCTACACCTTC
TRBJ2-3	TRBV5-1	.	many	CASSLTVSTDTQYF	TGCGCCAGCAGCTTAACAGTTAGCACAGATACGCAGTATTTT
TRBJ2-3	TRBV6-2/TRBV6-3	.	few	CASTPRRVTDTQYF	TGTGCCAGCACCCCTCGCCGGGTCACAGATACGCAGTATTTT
TRBJ2-2	TRBV13	.	few	CASSSQVSPTGELFF	TGTGCCAGCAGCTCACAGGTCTCACCCACCGGGGAGCTGTTTTTT
TRBJ2-5	TRBV10-3	.	.	CAIGSGETQYF	TGTGCCATCGGGTCGGGGGAGACCCAGTACTTC
TRBJ2-7	TRBV27	.	few	CASSRTVTYEQYF	TGTGCCAGCAGTCGGACAGTAACCTACGAGCAGTACTTC
TRBJ2-5	TRBV29-1	TRBD2	.	CSVEDRREAQETQYF	TGCAGCGTTGAAGACAGGCGGGAGGCACAAGAGACCCAGTACTTC
TRBJ2-7	TRBV6-5	.	.	CASSYLSGSPYEQYF	TGTGCCAGCAGTTACTTATCCGGGTCACCCTACGAGCAGTACTTC
TRBJ2-7	TRBV5-4	.	few	CASSLRHSYEQYF	TGTGCCAGCAGCTTGAGGCATTCCTACGAGCAGTACTTC
TRBJ1-5	TRBV12-3/TRBV12-4	.	.	CASSLGQGSSEPQHF	TGTGCCAGCAGTTTAGGGCAGGGGTCTAGTGAGCCCCAGCATTTT
TRBJ1-1	TRBV12-3/TRBV12-4	.	many	CASSWGQGAEAFF	TGTGCCAGCAGTTGGGGCCAAGGCGCTGAAGCTTTCTTT
TRBJ2-1	TRBV29-1	TRBD2	.	CSATPLLAGDYNEQFF	TGCAGCGCAACCCCGTTACTAGCGGGAGACTACAATGAGCAGTTCTTC
TRBJ2-7	TRBV15	TRBD2	.	CATSRGGGMVNEQYF	TGTGCCACCAGCAGAGGCGGGGGTATGGTCAACGAGCAGTACTTC
TRBJ2-1	TRBV5-1	TRBD2	.	CASSFGLAGVNEQFF	TGCGCCAGCAGCTTCGGACTAGCGGGTGTCAATGAGCAGTTCTTC
TRBJ2-5	TRBV5-1	.	many	CATSHREQETQYF	TGCGCCACATCCCATAGGGAACAAGAGACCCAGTACTTC
TRBJ2-1	TRBV20-1	.	medium-sized	CSAIEMSYNEQFF	TGCAGTGCTATCGAGATGAGCTACAATGAGCAGTTCTTC
TRBJ1-1	TRBV11-1	.	.	CASSLAMFRDSRSGTEAFF	TGTGCCAGCAGCTTAGCGATGTTCCGGGACTCCCGGTCGGGCACTGAAGCTTTCTTT
TRBJ1-2	TRBV14	.	.	CASSQGGVYGYTF	TGTGCCAGCAGCCAAGGGGGAGTCTATGGCTACACCTTC
TRBJ1-1	TRBV29-1	.	few	CSARDITNTEAFF	TGCAGCGCCAGAGACATTACCAACACTGAAGCTTTCTTT
TRBJ1-1	TRBV12-3/TRBV12-4	.	few	CASSPDTGDDTEAFF	TGTGCCAGCAGTCCTGACACCGGAGACGACACTGAAGCTTTCTTT
TRBJ2-1	TRBV6-6	.	few	CASSYRGDEQFF	TGTGCCAGCAGTTACAGAGGCGATGAGCAGTTCTTC
TRBJ2-7	TRBV12-3/TRBV12-4	.	.	CASSARGPYEQYF	TGTGCCAGCAGTGCCCGGGGCCCCTACGAGCAGTACTTC
TRBJ1-6	TRBV24-1	.	few	CATSDLRDLTPLHF	TGTGCCACCAGTGACCTCCGGGACCTCACACCCCTCCACTTT
TRBJ2-7	TRBV2	.	few	CASTTPDGYEQYF	TGTGCCAGCACTACCCCGGACGGGTACGAGCAGTACTTC
TRBJ1-2	TRBV12-3/TRBV12-4	TRBD1	few	CASRTSRDRAYGYTF	TGTGCCAGCAGGACATCCCGGGACAGAGCTTATGGCTACACCTTC
TRBJ1-1	TRBV4-2	.	.	CASSHGGVRAFF	TGTGCCAGCAGCCACGGAGGGGTGAGAGCTTTCTTT
TRBJ2-7	TRBV6-5	.	.	CASSYSIATARAYEQYF	TGTGCCAGCAGTTACTCGATAGCCACAGCCAGAGCCTACGAGCAGTACTTC
TRBJ2-3	TRBV6-1	.	many	CASRANWDSNTDTQYF	TGTGCCAGCAGAGCCAACTGGGATAGTAACACAGATACGCAGTATTTT
TRBJ2-1	TRBV27	.	.	CASSFGRGSYNEQFF	TGTGCCAGCAGTTTTGGGCGGGGATCCTACAATGAGCAGTTCTTC
TRBJ1-1	TRBV5-5	.	.	CASILHSGDTEAFF	TGTGCCAGCATCCTGCACTCAGGAGACACTGAAGCTTTCTTT
TRBJ1-2	TRBV25-1	TRBD1	few	CASSRTGQNYGYTF	TGTGCCAGCAGTCGTACGGGACAGAACTATGGCTACACCTTC
TRBJ2-7	TRBV5-1	TRBD2	few	CASSIGTSGSGSYEQYF	TGCGCCAGCAGCATTGGGACTAGCGGGAGTGGAAGCTACGAGCAGTACTTC
TRBJ2-5	TRBV25-1	TRBD2	few	CASSEWASGVETQYF	TGTGCCAGCAGTGAATGGGCTAGCGGGGTGGAGACCCAGTACTTC
TRBJ1-1	TRBV12-5	TRBD1	few	CASGPAGGEAFF	TGTGCTAGTGGTCCAGCAGGGGGTGAAGCTTTCTTT
TRBJ1-1	TRBV21-1	.	few	CASSGTAVNTEAFF	TGTGCCAGCAGTGGGACAGCAGTGAACACTGAAGCTTTCTTT
TRBJ2-7	TRBV1	.	.	CTSSHCRGTSASWRSYEQYF	TGCACCAGCAGCCATTGCCGGGGGACTAGCGCATCTTGGAGGTCCTACGAGCAGTACTTC
TRBJ2-7	TRBV6-1	TRBD2	.	CASRDLAGAAYEQYF	TGTGCCAGCAGGGATCTAGCGGGGGCCGCCTACGAGCAGTACTTC